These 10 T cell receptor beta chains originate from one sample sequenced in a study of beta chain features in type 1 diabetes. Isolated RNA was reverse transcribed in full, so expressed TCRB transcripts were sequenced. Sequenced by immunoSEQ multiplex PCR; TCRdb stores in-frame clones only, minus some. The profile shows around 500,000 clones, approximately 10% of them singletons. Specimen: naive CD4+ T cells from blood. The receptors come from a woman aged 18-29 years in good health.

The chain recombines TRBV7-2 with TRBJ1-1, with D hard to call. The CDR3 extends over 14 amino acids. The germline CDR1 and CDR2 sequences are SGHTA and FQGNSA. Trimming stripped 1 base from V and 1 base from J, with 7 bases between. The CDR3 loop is CASSLGPENTEAFF. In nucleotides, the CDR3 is TGTGCCAGCAGCTTAGGTCCAGAGAACACTGAAGCTTTCTTT.

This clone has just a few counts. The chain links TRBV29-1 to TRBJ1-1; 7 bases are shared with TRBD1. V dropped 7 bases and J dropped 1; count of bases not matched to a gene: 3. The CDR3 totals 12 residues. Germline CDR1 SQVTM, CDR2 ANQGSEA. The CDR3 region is CSARDRNTEAFF. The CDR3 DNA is TGCAGCGCCCGGGACAGGAACACTGAAGCTTTCTTT.

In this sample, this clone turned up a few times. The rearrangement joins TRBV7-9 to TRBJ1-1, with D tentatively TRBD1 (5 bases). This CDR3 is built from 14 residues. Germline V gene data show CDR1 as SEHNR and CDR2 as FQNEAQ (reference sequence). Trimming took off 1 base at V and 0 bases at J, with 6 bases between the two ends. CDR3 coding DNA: TGTGCCAGCAGCTTAGTACAGGTGAACACTGAAGCTTTCTTT. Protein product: CASSLVQVNTEAFF.

Here the CDR3 DNA reads TGCGCCAACTCCGGACAGGGAAGTAACGAGCAGTACTTC. It yields the protein CANSGQGSNEQYF. The chain is built from TRBV23-1 and TRBJ2-7, with 8 positions matching TRBD1. TRBV23-1 is assigned to the ORF class and has an uncertain function. V lost 10 bases and J lost 5; bases outside the gene matches: 10. The CDR3 consists of 13 residues.

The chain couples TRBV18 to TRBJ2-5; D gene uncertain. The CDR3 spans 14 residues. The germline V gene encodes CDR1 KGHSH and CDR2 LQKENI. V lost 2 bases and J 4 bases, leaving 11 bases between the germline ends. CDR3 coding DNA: TGTGCCAGCTCACCAGAGCAGGAAGGAGAGACCCAGTACTTC. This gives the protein CASSPEQEGETQYF.

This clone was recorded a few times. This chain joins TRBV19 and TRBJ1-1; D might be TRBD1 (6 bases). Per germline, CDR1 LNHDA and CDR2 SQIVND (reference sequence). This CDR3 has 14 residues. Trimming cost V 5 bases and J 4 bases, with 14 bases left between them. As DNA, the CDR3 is TGTGCCAGTAGTTGGGGGCAGCTGCGCACTGAAGCTTTCTTT. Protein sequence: CASSWGQLRTEAFF.

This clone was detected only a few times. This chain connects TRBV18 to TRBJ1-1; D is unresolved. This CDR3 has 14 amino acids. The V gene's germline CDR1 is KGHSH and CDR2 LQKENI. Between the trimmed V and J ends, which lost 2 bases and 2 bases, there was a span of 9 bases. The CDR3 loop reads CASSPVAVNTEAFF. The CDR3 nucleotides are TGTGCCAGCTCACCAGTCGCCGTTAACACTGAAGCTTTCTTT. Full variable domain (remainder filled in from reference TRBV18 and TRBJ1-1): NAGVMQNPRHLVRRRGQEARLRCSPMKGHSHVYWYRQLPEEGLKFMVYLQKENIIDESGMPKERFSAEFPKEGPSILRIQQVVRGDSAAYFCASSPVAVNTEAFFGQGTRLTVV.

In DNA form, the CDR3 reads TGTGCCAGCAGCTTAGCAGGACTGAACACCGGGGAGCTGTTTTTT. Its translation is CASSLAGLNTGELFF. The V and J genes are TRBV7-6 and TRBJ2-2, with D possibly matching TRBD2 (5 bases). The CDR3 has 15 amino acids. The V gene lost 0 bases and the J gene lost 1 base, with 6 bases spanning the gap. Looked up from germline, CDR1 is SGHVS and CDR2 is FNYEAQ.

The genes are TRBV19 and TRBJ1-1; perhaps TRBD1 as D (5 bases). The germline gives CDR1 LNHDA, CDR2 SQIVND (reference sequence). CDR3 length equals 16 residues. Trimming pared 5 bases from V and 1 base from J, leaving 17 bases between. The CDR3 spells CASSPYGRGTNTEAFF. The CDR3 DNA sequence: TGTGCCAGTAGTCCCTATGGCCGGGGGACGAACACTGAAGCTTTCTTT. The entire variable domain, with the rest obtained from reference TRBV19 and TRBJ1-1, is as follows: DGGITQSPKYLFRKEGQNVTLSCEQNLNHDAMYWYRQDPGQGLRLIYYSQIVNDFQKGDIAEGYSVSREKKESFPLTVTSAQKNPTAFYLCASSPYGRGTNTEAFFGQGTRLTVV.

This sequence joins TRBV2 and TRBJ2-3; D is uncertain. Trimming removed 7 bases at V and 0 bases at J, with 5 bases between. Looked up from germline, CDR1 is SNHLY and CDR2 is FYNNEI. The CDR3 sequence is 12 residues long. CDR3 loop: CASTTSTDTQYF. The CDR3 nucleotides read TGTGCCAGCACGACCAGCACAGATACGCAGTATTTT.